Presented here are 31 T cell receptor beta chains from one specimen sequenced in a study of blood T cell repertoires in COVID-19. TCRdb keeps only in-frame clones here, not all; method: immunoSEQ multiplex PCR. Found here are under 250,000 clones, around 91% of them singletons; the top ten hold approximately 3.4%. The sample taken for sequencing was PBMCs or T cells enriched from blood (not recorded which). These receptors were collected from a woman aged 18 to 35 in a cohort exposed to, infected with or recovered from COVID-19 (not recorded which).

The V gene is TRBV10-3, the J gene TRBJ2-3, with 9 positions matching TRBD1. The CDR3 sequence is 17 residues long. Germline CDR1 is ENHRY and CDR2 is SYGVKD. The junction had 9 bases not matched to a gene; V was cut back by 5 bases and J by 0 bases. The CDR3 nucleotides are TGTGCCATCAGTTACCCGGGACAGGGTCCTAGCACAGATACGCAGTATTTT. Translation gives CAISYPGQGPSTDTQYF.

The chain uses TRBV4-1 and TRBJ1-2; D gene uncertain. V lost 0 bases and J 4 bases, leaving 9 bases between the germline ends. This CDR3 comprises 14 residues. CDR1 MGHRA and CDR2 YSYEKL come from the germline V gene. The CDR3 region has the DNA TGCGCCAGCAGCCAAGACGCGGCCACCTATGGCTACACCTTC. As protein: CASSQDAATYGYTF.

The genes are TRBV30 and TRBJ2-5; D possibly corresponds to TRBD2 (6 bases). Trimming took off 8 bases at V and 3 bases at J, with 16 bases between the two ends. CDR1 and CDR2 from the germline V gene are GTSNPN and SVGIG (reference sequence). The CDR3 loop spans 13 amino acids. The CDR3 nucleotides read TGTGCCGGAGTCTTTAGCGGTGAAGAGACCCAGTACTTC. It is translated as CAGVFSGEETQYF.

The chain couples TRBV7-9 to TRBJ2-2; a weak D match, TRBD2 (5 bases). V lost 1 base and J 5 bases, leaving 11 bases between the germline ends. The CDR3 has 15 amino acids. Germline values: CDR1 SEHNR, CDR2 FQNEAQ (reference sequence). CDR3 sequence (DNA): TGTGCCAGCAGCTTAGAGGAGGAGATAACCGGGGAGCTGTTTTTT. It translates to CASSLEEEITGELFF.

The chain combines TRBV5-4 with TRBJ2-6; unclear D gene. Looked up from germline, CDR1 is SGHNT and CDR2 is YYREEE (reference sequence). The V and J ends lost 6 bases and 0 bases respectively, with 16 bases between them. This CDR3 has 17 residues. The DNA of the CDR3 is TGTGCCAGCACCGACACCGATCATTTCTCTGGGGCCAACGTCCTGACTTTC. Protein sequence: CASTDTDHFSGANVLTF.

The chain combines TRBV5-5 with TRBJ2-2, with TRBD1 matching over 9 bases. V gave up 7 bases and J gave up 4 bases; unmatched junction bases: 5. Germline CDR1 SGHKS, CDR2 YYEKEE (reference sequence). CDR3 length: 14 residues. CDR3 DNA: TGTGCCAGCGGACAGGGGAGTGGCACCGGGGAGCTGTTTTTT. Its protein product is CASGQGSGTGELFF.

The chain uses TRBV24-1 and TRBJ1-4, with a possible D match to TRBD1 (5 bases). Trimming stripped 3 bases from V and 3 bases from J, with 13 bases between. The CDR3 is made up of 16 amino acids. CDR1 KGHDR and CDR2 SFDVKD come from the germline V gene. CDR3 region: CATSDPSGGSNEKLFF. Here the CDR3 DNA reads TGTGCCACCAGTGATCCGTCGGGGGGGTCTAATGAAAAACTGTTTTTT.

This rearrangement joins TRBV6-5 to TRBJ2-5, with 15 bases fitting TRBD2. V trimming: 3 bases; J trimming: 5 bases; junction bases outside the gene matches: 4. Germline V gives CDR1 MNHEY, CDR2 SVGAGI. The CDR3 contains 16 residues. CDR3 bases: TGTGCCAGCAGTTATTCCGGGACTAGCGGGAGGGAGACCCAGTACTTC. Amino acids: CASSYSGTSGRETQYF.

V is TRBV19 and J is TRBJ1-2; D gene unclear. The germline V and J ends were trimmed by 1 base and 4 bases, with 7 bases remaining between them. Looked up from germline, CDR1 is LNHDA and CDR2 is SQIVND (reference sequence). The CDR3 is 13 residues long. The CDR3 DNA follows: TGTGCCAGTAGTATAGGGCGGAGCTATGGCTACACCTTC. Translating it yields CASSIGRSYGYTF.

This clone was seen just once. This chain uses TRBV5-1 with TRBJ2-5; 8 bases fit TRBD1. V shed 2 bases and J 2 bases; nucleotides not matched to a gene: 5. The V gene's germline CDR1 is SGHRS and CDR2 YFSETQ. CDR3 length equals 15 residues. The CDR3 reads CASSLSGQGQETQYF. CDR3 DNA sequence: TGCGCCAGCAGCTTATCCGGACAGGGTCAAGAGACCCAGTACTTC.

This clone was seen once. The rearrangement uses TRBV6-5 and TRBJ1-2; 8 bases fit TRBD1. Unmatched junction bases numbered 10, after V lost 6 bases and J lost 4 bases. Germline CDR1 is MNHEY and CDR2 is SVGAGI. The CDR3 sequence is 15 residues long. CDR3 amino acids: CASSQGAYTTYGYTF. The CDR3 bases are TGTGCCAGCAGCCAGGGGGCATATACGACCTATGGCTACACCTTC.

The chain links TRBV6-5 to TRBJ2-7; a possible D gene is TRBD1 (5 bases). CDR1 is MNHEY, CDR2 SVGAGI, per germline. The length of the CDR3 is 13 residues. V was cut by 5 bases and J by 1 base, with 9 bases left in between. This CDR3 is CASSTDISYEQYF. For the CDR3, the DNA is TGTGCCAGCAGTACGGACATTTCCTACGAGCAGTACTTC.

This clone was seen just once. This sequence joins TRBV6-6 and TRBJ1-2; 9 nucleotides line up with TRBD1. The CDR3 loop spans 17 amino acids. Losses at the gene ends were 6 bases for V and 2 bases for J; bases not matched to a gene: 13. Germline CDR1 reads MNHNY; CDR2 reads SVGAGI (reference sequence). DNA for the CDR3: TGTGCCAGCAGACGACCTCGACAGGGGGTTAAGAACTATGGCTACACCTTC. Its translation is CASRRPRQGVKNYGYTF.

This rearrangement joins TRBV27 to TRBJ1-5, with D perhaps TRBD1 (6 bases). This CDR3 spans 15 amino acids. Trimming pared 2 bases from V and 4 bases from J, leaving 12 bases between. Germline CDR1 is MNHEY and CDR2 is SMNVEV (reference sequence). CDR3 DNA sequence: TGTGCCAGCAGTTTACAGGGGTTGACTAATCAGCCCCAGCATTTT. Translated, it gives CASSLQGLTNQPQHF.

This clone appeared once. CDR3 coding DNA: TGTGCCAGCAGCCAACGGACAGGGATAGAGACCCAGTACTTC. Translation gives CASSQRTGIETQYF. The genes are TRBV3-1 (or the pseudogene TRBV3-2) and TRBJ2-5, with 8 bases lining up with TRBD1. V gave up 2 bases and J gave up 4 bases; unmatched junction bases: 3. This CDR3 is 14 amino acids long. Germline V gives CDR1 LGHDT, CDR2 YNNKEL (reference sequence).

This chain joins TRBV29-1 and TRBJ1-2, with 7 bases that match TRBD1. Germline CDR1 is SQVTM and CDR2 is ANQGSEA. The CDR3 sequence is 14 residues long. V was pared by 5 bases and J by 2 bases, with 8 bases of the junction left unmatched. The CDR3 loop reads CSVLGETGNYGYTF. The CDR3 region has the DNA TGCAGCGTTTTGGGGGAGACAGGGAACTATGGCTACACCTTC. Based on the CDR3 plus reference TRBV29-1 and TRBJ1-2, the full variable domain is SAVISQKPSRDICQRGTSLTIQCQVDSQVTMMFWYRQQPGQSLTLIATANQGSEATYESGFVIDKFPISRPNLTFSTLTVSNMSPEDSSIYLCSVLGETGNYGYTFGSGTRLTVV.

The V gene is TRBV19, the J gene TRBJ1-5; weak D call: TRBD1 (5 bases). CDR1 and CDR2 (germline): LNHDA, SQIVND (reference sequence). Trimming removed 5 bases from V and 10 bases from J, with 18 bases in between. This CDR3 has 14 amino acids. The CDR3: CASSFPTAISPQHF. The DNA for the CDR3 is TGTGCCAGTAGTTTTCCGACAGCCATCAGCCCCCAGCATTTT.

The rearrangement links TRBV4-1 to TRBJ1-1, with 7 bases lining up with TRBD1. The germline V gene encodes CDR1 MGHRA and CDR2 YSYEKL. J lost 6 bases, V lost 2 bases, and 12 bases had no gene match. The CDR3 extends over 16 amino acids. The CDR3 sequence: CASSQNSGTEVPEAFF. For the CDR3, the DNA is TGCGCCAGCAGCCAAAATTCCGGGACAGAGGTCCCTGAAGCTTTCTTT.

This clone was seen once. The chain combines TRBV24-1 with TRBJ2-1, with 15 bases matching TRBD2. Per germline, CDR1 KGHDR and CDR2 SFDVKD. V gave up 1 base and J gave up 1 base; unmatched junction bases: 7. The CDR3 is 20 residues long. The CDR3 region is CATSDFPGLAGGHSYNEQFF. The CDR3 DNA is TGTGCCACCAGTGATTTCCCGGGACTAGCGGGAGGACATTCCTACAATGAGCAGTTCTTC.

The sample holds one count of this clone. V gene TRBV2 combines with J gene TRBJ2-7; 7 positions agree with TRBD1. With 3 bases clipped from V and 3 bases from J, the junction kept 11 bases outside the gene matches. The CDR3 totals 16 residues. Germline V gene data show CDR1 as SNHLY and CDR2 as FYNNEI. For the CDR3, the DNA is TGTGCCAGCAGTGATATGGGACAGAGGGGCATCTACGAGCAGTACTTC. The encoded protein is CASSDMGQRGIYEQYF.

The table lists this clone with a count of one. This chain joins TRBV7-2 and TRBJ1-6, with 7 bases fitting TRBD1. Germline-derived CDR1 and CDR2 are SGHTA and FQGNSA. CDR3 length: 15 residues. The J segment lost 7 bases and the V segment lost 6 bases, leaving 9 bases of the junction unmatched. CDR3 bases: TGTGCCAGCAGTCCAGGGACAGCCCTCAATTCACCCCTCCACTTT. This encodes CASSPGTALNSPLHF.

The chain uses TRBV5-1 and TRBJ1-2; TRBD1 is a possible D gene (5 bases). CDR1 is SGHRS, CDR2 YFSETQ, per germline. V was cut by 0 bases and J by 7 bases, with 16 bases left in between. The CDR3 has 15 amino acids. The chain's CDR3 is CASSLDPALGGGYTF. In DNA form, the CDR3 reads TGCGCCAGCAGCTTGGACCCGGCGTTGGGGGGTGGCTACACCTTC. Combining the CDR3 with reference TRBV5-1 and TRBJ1-2 gives the whole variable domain KAGVTQTPRYLIKTRGQQVTLSCSPISGHRSVSWYQQTPGQGLQFLFEYFSETQRNKGNFPGRFSGRQFSNSRSEMNVSTLELGDSALYLCASSLDPALGGGYTFGSGTRLTVV.

This chain links TRBV27 with TRBJ1-4; 9 bases map to TRBD1. The CDR3 length is 15 residues. Germline values: CDR1 MNHEY, CDR2 SMNVEV (reference sequence). V lost 6 bases, J lost 6 bases, and 8 bases stayed unmatched. Written as DNA, the CDR3 is TGTGCCAGCAGCCACGCGGACAGGGGCTATGAAAAACTGTTTTTT. Amino acid sequence: CASSHADRGYEKLFF.

The chain couples TRBV2 to TRBJ2-7; the D gene is possibly TRBD2 (6 bases). V was shortened by 3 bases and J by 4 bases, with 13 bases between the two germline ends. In germline, CDR1 is SNHLY, CDR2 FYNNEI. There are 14 residues in the CDR3. The CDR3 is CASSDQGRGYEQYF. DNA for the CDR3: TGTGCCAGCAGTGATCAGGGCCGGGGGTACGAGCAGTACTTC.

This chain uses TRBV4-1 with TRBJ1-3; D unresolved. Per the germline V gene, CDR1 is MGHRA and CDR2 is YSYEKL. The CDR3 contains 15 residues. V was shortened by 3 bases and J by 14 bases, with 23 bases between the two germline ends. The CDR3 nucleotides read TGCGCCAGCAGCCAGGTCAACGGGGTTAGCACCATATTATATTTT. The encoded protein is CASSQVNGVSTILYF.

J is TRBJ1-2 and V is TRBV6-5; possible D gene TRBD1, 6 bases. The V end lost 6 bases, the J end lost 2 bases, and 13 bases lay between the germline ends. Germline V gene data show CDR1 as MNHEY and CDR2 as SVGAGI. The CDR3 runs to 14 residues. For the CDR3, the DNA is TGTGCCAGCAGACTACCGGGACAAAACTATGGCTACACCTTC. Its protein is CASRLPGQNYGYTF.

The count of this clone is one. The chain combines TRBV19 with TRBJ2-7, with D perhaps TRBD2 (5 bases). V lost 4 bases and J lost 3, with 10 bases in between. CDR3 size: 13 residues. Germline CDR1 LNHDA, CDR2 SQIVND (reference sequence). The CDR3 protein is CASSNQRDYEQYF. In nucleotides, the CDR3 is TGTGCCAGTAGTAACCAGAGGGACTACGAGCAGTACTTC.

V gene TRBV11-2 combines with J gene TRBJ2-5; TRBD1 matches at 7 bases. The germline V gene encodes CDR1 SGHAT and CDR2 FQNNGV. Germline trimming cut 0 bases from V and 5 bases from J; bases unmatched to any gene: 6. CDR3 length: 15 amino acids. The chain's CDR3 is CASSLDPTGFETQYF. CDR3 sequence (DNA): TGTGCCAGCAGCTTAGACCCGACAGGGTTCGAGACCCAGTACTTC. Filled out from reference TRBV11-2 and TRBJ2-5, the complete variable domain reads EAGVAQSPRYKIIEKRQSVAFWCNPISGHATLYWYQQILGQGPKLLIQFQNNGVVDDSQLPKDRFSAERLKGVDSTLKIQPAKLEDSAVYLCASSLDPTGFETQYFGPGTRLLVL.

This clone was counted once. This chain connects TRBV28 to TRBJ1-2; no reliable D call. The CDR3 consists of 13 residues. Germline V gene data show CDR1 as MDHEN and CDR2 as SYDVKM. The V end lost 1 base, the J end lost 8 bases, and 11 bases lay between the germline ends. The CDR3: CASSLSGMGGYTF. CDR3 nucleotide sequence: TGTGCCAGCAGTTTATCTGGTATGGGCGGCTACACCTTC.

The chain combines TRBV19 with TRBJ2-1, with 8 positions matching TRBD2. V gave up 7 bases and J gave up 4 bases; unmatched junction bases: 9. Looked up from germline, CDR1 is LNHDA and CDR2 is SQIVND (reference sequence). The CDR3 loop spans 15 amino acids. The CDR3 DNA sequence: TGTGCCAGTACCTCCTCTAGCGGGTTTTACAATGAGCAGTTCTTC. Translating it yields CASTSSSGFYNEQFF.

This clone was detected once. This sequence joins TRBV11-2 and TRBJ2-1; 10 bases are shared with TRBD2. This CDR3 is built from 15 residues. Germline trimming cut 5 bases from V and 7 bases from J; bases unmatched to any gene: 8. The germline CDR1 and CDR2 sequences are SGHAT and FQNNGV. CDR3 nucleotide sequence: TGTGCCAGCAGCCCTCCAAGCGGGGGGGTAAATGAGCAGTTCTTC. Amino acid sequence: CASSPPSGGVNEQFF.